The following is a T cell receptor beta chain sequence with its context. The data derive from a study of blood T cell repertoires in COVID-19. Overall study: Whether acute or convalescent, the COVID-19 samples came from the United States, Italy and Spain. Sample material is recorded as cDNA or gDNA derived from T cells, B-cell-depleted T cells, or PBMCs.

The authors' processing: Cell counts per sample came from amplifying reference gene primers. Assay used: immunoSEQ multiplex PCR; TCRdb lists only in-frame clones, some missing. Clone size and V and J calls were adopted from that table, with D and trimming inferred from the DNA. The repertoire holds 60,000 to 95,000 clones, 90% seen once, with about a sixth in the top ten. The sample comprised peripheral blood. This clonotype was sampled from a woman older than 75 with active or convalescent COVID-19.

The CDR3 DNA is TGTGCCAGTAGTATAGGACAGAGCTCCTACAATGAGCAGTTCTTC. Translation: CASSIGQSSYNEQFF. The chain carries TRBV19 and TRBJ2-1; a weak D match, TRBD1 (5 bases). CDR3 length equals 15 residues. V lost 1 base and J lost 0, with 7 bases in between. The germline CDR1 and CDR2 sequences are LNHDA and SQIVND (reference sequence).